This T cell receptor (beta chain) was sequenced in a study of T cells expressing NK-cell markers. Study-level points and caveats: What remained unclear was the HCMV specificity of expanded NKG2C+ T cell clones. Once again these clonotypes came out on top in the CD3+CD56-NKG2C+ fraction of several donors.

TCRdb re-called the 5' RACE reads and gives one entry per CDR3 protein, without DNA. The listing contains 500,000 to 700,000 distinct CDR3 sequences. In regard to this clonotype: Its cognate antigen is unknown.

The CDR3 extends over 14 amino acids. The V gene's germline CDR1 is LNHDA and CDR2 SQIVND (reference sequence). This receptor was identified in a man aged 18-30 years in good health. Sequences were obtained from blood T cells: a sorted CD56 or NKG2C T cell subset, CD4+ or CD8+ T cells, or bulk PBMC T cells (not recorded which). This sequence joins TRBV19 and TRBJ1-1; the D call of TRBD1 rests on TCRdb alone, since no DNA is present to check it. CDR3 region: CASGQGAGFVSAFF.